Listed below are T cell receptor beta chains from one sample, sequenced in a study of T cell changes during pregnancy in multiple sclerosis. The table came from immunoSEQ multiplex PCR; TCRdb's copy has only in-frame clones and leaves some out. This sample has some 45,000 clones; more than 85% occur once, and the top ten carry over 1.5%. The sequenced sample was CD4+ T cells from peripheral blood mononuclear cells, obtained after pregnancy. Receptor source: a female donor in good health, enrolled as a control in a pregnancy study. Both conserved end residues are part of each CDR3. The order of the fields is J gene, clone size, V gene, D gene, CDR3 DNA, CDR3 protein. The D gene is left open where the match is weak. Clone size is given for some rows only: seen once, a few or many times, or a class if the clone is expanded.

TRBJ2-3 | NA | TRBV7-3 | TRBD2 | TGTGCCAGCAGCCTAAGGACTAGCGGAAGCACAGATACGCAGTATTTT | CASSLRTSGSTDTQYF
TRBJ2-7 | NA | TRBV21-1 | NA | TGTGCCAGCAGCTTTCCGGGGAGGGGCAGAACCTACGAGCAGTACTTC | CASSFPGRGRTYEQYF
TRBJ2-7 | NA | TRBV18 | NA | TGTGCCAGCAGGGGATACTACGAGCAGTACTTC | CASRGYYEQYF
TRBJ2-7 | NA | TRBV11-2 | TRBD1 | TGTGCCAGCAGCGTTAGGGCGACAGGGATCAGGTACGAGCAGTACTTC | CASSVRATGIRYEQYF
TRBJ1-2 | NA | TRBV14 | TRBD1 | TGTGCCAGCAGCCCCGGGACAGCCTTCTATGGCTACACCTTC | CASSPGTAFYGYTF
TRBJ2-1 | NA | TRBV6-6 | TRBD1 | TGTGCCAGCATCAACGGGGGACAGGGGGTCCATGAGCAGTTCTTC | CASINGGQGVHEQFF
TRBJ2-1 | NA | TRBV9 | NA | TGTGCCAGCAGCGTAGGAGAGTACAATGAGCAGTTCTTC | CASSVGEYNEQFF
TRBJ2-7 | NA | TRBV28 | TRBD1 | TGTGCCAGCAGTTTGCCCCAGGGGGACGGGCAGTACTTC | CASSLPQGDGQYF
TRBJ2-3 | NA | TRBV18 | TRBD1 | TGTGCCAGCTCACCTCGCCGGGACAGCATATTCACAGATACGCAGTATTTT | CASSPRRDSIFTDTQYF
TRBJ2-7 | NA | TRBV27 | TRBD1 | TGTGCCAGCAGTCCCGGACAGGAAATTTACGAGCAGTACTTC | CASSPGQEIYEQYF
TRBJ2-1 | NA | TRBV5-1 | NA | TGCGCCAGCAGCTTGACAGAAAGTCGCTACAATGAGCAGTTCTTC | CASSLTESRYNEQFF
TRBJ1-4 | once | TRBV4-1 | NA | TGCGCCAGCAGCTCTTCGACAGCAACTAATGAAAAACTGTTTTTT | CASSSSTATNEKLFF
TRBJ2-1 | NA | TRBV4-1 | TRBD1 | TGCGCCAGCAGTAAGGGGGCGACGAATTACAATGAGCAGTTCTTC | CASSKGATNYNEQFF
TRBJ1-6 | NA | TRBV6-5 | NA | TGTGCCAGCAGGGGACAAAATTCACCCCTCCACTTT | CASRGQNSPLHF
TRBJ2-3 | NA | TRBV6-5 | TRBD1 | TGTGCCAGTTCCGGACAGGGAAAGTCAGATACGCAGTATTTT | CASSGQGKSDTQYF
TRBJ2-5 | NA | TRBV28 | NA | TGTGCCAGCAGTTTAACTAGTCAACAAGAGACCCAGTACTTC | CASSLTSQQETQYF
TRBJ1-5 | NA | TRBV6-5 | TRBD1 | TGTGCCAGCAGTAAAGAGGGGGCGGGTCAGCCCCAGCATTTT | CASSKEGAGQPQHF
TRBJ2-5 | once | TRBV7-3 | NA | TGTGCCAGCAGCTTAACTAGTTTGGAGACCCAGTACTTC | CASSLTSLETQYF
TRBJ2-7 | NA | TRBV5-5 | TRBD1 | TGTGCCAGCAGCTCAAGGACAGGCTTAAATACCTACGAGCAGTACTTC | CASSSRTGLNTYEQYF
TRBJ2-1 | NA | TRBV4-1 | TRBD2 | TGCGCCAGCAGCCAACCCTTGGGACTAGCGGGAGATGAGCAGTTCTTC | CASSQPLGLAGDEQFF
TRBJ2-3 | NA | TRBV4-2 | NA | TGTGCCAGCAGCCAAGCAGGTTACCAGATCACAGATACGCAGTATTTT | CASSQAGYQITDTQYF
TRBJ2-3 | medium-sized | TRBV5-1 | TRBD2 | TGCGCCAGCAGCCCCCTTAGCGGGAGCCCGACAGATACGCAGTATTTT | CASSPLSGSPTDTQYF
TRBJ1-1 | NA | TRBV7-8 | NA | TGTGCCAGCAGCCTTAGGACAGTCGTGAACACTGAAGCTTTCTTT | CASSLRTVVNTEAFF
TRBJ2-1 | NA | TRBV28 | TRBD2 | TGTGCCAGCAGACCACCGGGGGGGGGAAGGGAGCAGTTCTTC | CASRPPGGGREQFF
TRBJ2-3 | NA | TRBV6-6 | TRBD1 | TGTGCCAGCAGTTACTCAGGGGGCGTAGTAGATACGCAGTATTTT | CASSYSGGVVDTQYF
TRBJ2-7 | NA | TRBV6-5 | TRBD1 | TGTGCCAGCAGTTTCAGGGGGCAGACCTACGAGCAGTACTTC | CASSFRGQTYEQYF
TRBJ2-1 | NA | TRBV11-3 | NA | TGTGCCAGCAGCTTGGAGGCTAACACCTACAATGAGCAGTTCTTC | CASSLEANTYNEQFF
TRBJ2-2 | NA | TRBV5-1 | TRBD1 | TGCGCCAGCACCGAAGGACAGGGTCTCACCGGGGAGCTGTTTTTT | CASTEGQGLTGELFF
TRBJ2-1 | once | TRBV2 | TRBD1 | TGTGCCAGCAGCACCGGGACAGGGGGGGTCTCCTACAATGAGCAGTTCTTC | CASSTGTGGVSYNEQFF
TRBJ2-1 | NA | TRBV27 | NA | TGTGCCAGCAGACCCAGCTCCTACAATGAGCAGTTCTTC | CASRPSSYNEQFF
TRBJ2-7 | NA | TRBV7-2 | NA | TGTGCCAGCAGCCTGTCGGGGTCCTACGAGCAGTACTTC | CASSLSGSYEQYF
TRBJ2-1 | NA | TRBV5-1 | TRBD2 | TGCGCCAGCAGCGCCCGACTAGCGGGGGGGCCGGATGAGCAGTTCTTC | CASSARLAGGPDEQFF
TRBJ2-1 | NA | TRBV18 | TRBD1 | TGTGCCAGCTCACCAGGGACAGGGAACGGCGATGAGCAGTTCTTC | CASSPGTGNGDEQFF
TRBJ1-4 | NA | TRBV28 | NA | TGTGCCAGCAGTACGTGGACACCCCTTGAAAAACTGTTTTTT | CASSTWTPLEKLFF
TRBJ1-4 | NA | TRBV7-2 | TRBD1 | TGTGCCAGCAGCCTGGGGACAGGGCGAGAAAAACTGTTTTTT | CASSLGTGREKLFF